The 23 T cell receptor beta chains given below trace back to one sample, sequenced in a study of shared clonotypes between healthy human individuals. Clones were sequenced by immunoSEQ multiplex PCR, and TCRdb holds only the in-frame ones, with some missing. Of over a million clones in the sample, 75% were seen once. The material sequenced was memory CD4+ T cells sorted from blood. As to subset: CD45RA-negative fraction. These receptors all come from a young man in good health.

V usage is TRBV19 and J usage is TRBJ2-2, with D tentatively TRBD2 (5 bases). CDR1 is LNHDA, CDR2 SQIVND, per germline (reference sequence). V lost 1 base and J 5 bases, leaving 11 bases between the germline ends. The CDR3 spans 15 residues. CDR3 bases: TGTGCCAGTAGTATAGGAACTAGTGCGACCGGGGAGCTGTTTTTT. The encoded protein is CASSIGTSATGELFF.

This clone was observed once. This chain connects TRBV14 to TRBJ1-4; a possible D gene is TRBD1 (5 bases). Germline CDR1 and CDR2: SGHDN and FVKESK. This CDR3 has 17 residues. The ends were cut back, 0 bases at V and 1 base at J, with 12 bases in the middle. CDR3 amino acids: CASSQDAPGGTNEKLFF. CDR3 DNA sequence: TGTGCCAGCAGCCAAGACGCCCCGGGGGGAACTAATGAAAAACTGTTTTTT.

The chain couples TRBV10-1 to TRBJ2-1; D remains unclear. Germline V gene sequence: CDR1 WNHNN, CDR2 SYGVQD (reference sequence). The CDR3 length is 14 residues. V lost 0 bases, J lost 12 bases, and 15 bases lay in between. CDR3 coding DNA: TGCGCCAGCAGTGAGTCGTGGACCCAACCTGGGCAGTTCTTC. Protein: CASSESWTQPGQFF.

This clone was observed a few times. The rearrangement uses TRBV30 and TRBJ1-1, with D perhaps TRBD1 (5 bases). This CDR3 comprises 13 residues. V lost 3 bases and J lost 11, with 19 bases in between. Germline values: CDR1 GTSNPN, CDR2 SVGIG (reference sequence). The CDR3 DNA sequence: TGTGCCTGGAGCGATGGGGGGATGGCCGGGGCTTTCTTT. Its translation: CAWSDGGMAGAFF.

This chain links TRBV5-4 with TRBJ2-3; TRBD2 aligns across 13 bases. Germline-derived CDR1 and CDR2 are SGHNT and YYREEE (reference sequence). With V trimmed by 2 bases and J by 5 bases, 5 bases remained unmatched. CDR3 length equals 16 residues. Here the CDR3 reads CASSFGLAGAGDTQYF. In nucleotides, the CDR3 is TGTGCCAGCAGCTTCGGACTAGCGGGAGCAGGAGATACGCAGTATTTT.

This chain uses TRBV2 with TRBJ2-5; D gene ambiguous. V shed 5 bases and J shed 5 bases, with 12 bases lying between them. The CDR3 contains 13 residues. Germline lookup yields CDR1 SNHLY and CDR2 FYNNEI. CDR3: CASSQRVRETQYF. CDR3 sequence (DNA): TGTGCCAGCAGTCAAAGGGTGCGGGAGACCCAGTACTTC.

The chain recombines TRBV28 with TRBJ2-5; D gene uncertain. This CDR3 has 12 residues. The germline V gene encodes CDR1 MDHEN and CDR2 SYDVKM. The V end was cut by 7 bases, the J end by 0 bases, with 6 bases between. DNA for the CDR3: TGTGCCAGCAAAGGAGACCAAGAGACCCAGTACTTC. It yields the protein CASKGDQETQYF. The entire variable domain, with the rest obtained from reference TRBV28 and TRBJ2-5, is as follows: DVKVTQSSRYLVKRTGEKVFLECVQDMDHENMFWYRQDPGLGLRLIYFSYDVKMKEKGDIPEGYSVSREKKERFSLILESASTNQTSMYLCASKGDQETQYFGPGTRLLVL.

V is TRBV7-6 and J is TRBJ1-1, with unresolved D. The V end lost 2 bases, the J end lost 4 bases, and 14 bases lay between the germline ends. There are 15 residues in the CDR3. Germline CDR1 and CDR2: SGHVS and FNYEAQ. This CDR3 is CASSLNVGLGTEAFF. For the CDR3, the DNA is TGTGCCAGCAGCTTAAACGTAGGTCTGGGCACTGAAGCTTTCTTT.

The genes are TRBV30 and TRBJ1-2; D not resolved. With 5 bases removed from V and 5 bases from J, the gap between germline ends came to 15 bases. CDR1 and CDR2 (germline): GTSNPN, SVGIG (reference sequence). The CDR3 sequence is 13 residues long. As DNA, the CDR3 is TGTGCCTGGCTGAGAATAGCGGGGTATGGCTACACCTTC. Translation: CAWLRIAGYGYTF.

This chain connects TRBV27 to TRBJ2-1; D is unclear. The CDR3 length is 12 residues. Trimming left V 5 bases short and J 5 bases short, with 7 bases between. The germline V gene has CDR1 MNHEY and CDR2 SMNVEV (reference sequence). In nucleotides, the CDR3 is TGTGCCAGCAGTCAACGAAACAATGAGCAGTTCTTC. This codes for CASSQRNNEQFF.

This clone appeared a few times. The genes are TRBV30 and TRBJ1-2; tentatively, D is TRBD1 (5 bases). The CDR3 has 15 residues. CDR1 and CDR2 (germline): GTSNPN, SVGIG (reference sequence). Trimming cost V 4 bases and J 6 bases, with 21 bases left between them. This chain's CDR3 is CAWTQNSHRNDGYTF. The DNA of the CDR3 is TGTGCCTGGACCCAGAATAGCCACAGGAATGATGGCTACACCTTC.

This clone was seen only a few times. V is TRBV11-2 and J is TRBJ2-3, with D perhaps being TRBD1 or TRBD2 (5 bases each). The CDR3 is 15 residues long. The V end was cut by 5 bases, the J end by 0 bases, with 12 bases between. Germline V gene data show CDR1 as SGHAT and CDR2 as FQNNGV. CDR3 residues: CASSRSGPSTDTQYF. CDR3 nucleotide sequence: TGTGCCAGCAGCCGGTCGGGACCTAGCACAGATACGCAGTATTTT.

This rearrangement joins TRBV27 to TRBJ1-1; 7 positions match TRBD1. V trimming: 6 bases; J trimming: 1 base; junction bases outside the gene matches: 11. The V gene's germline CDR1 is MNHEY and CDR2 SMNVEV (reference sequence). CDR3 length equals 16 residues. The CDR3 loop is CASRRATGSRNTEAFF. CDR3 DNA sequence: TGTGCCAGCAGGAGAGCGACAGGGAGCCGGAACACTGAAGCTTTCTTT.

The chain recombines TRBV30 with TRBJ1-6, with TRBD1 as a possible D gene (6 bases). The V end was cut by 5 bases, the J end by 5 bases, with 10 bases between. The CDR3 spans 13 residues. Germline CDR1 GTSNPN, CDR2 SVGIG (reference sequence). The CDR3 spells CAWSGQDNSPLHF. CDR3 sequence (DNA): TGTGCCTGGTCGGGACAAGATAATTCACCCCTCCACTTT.

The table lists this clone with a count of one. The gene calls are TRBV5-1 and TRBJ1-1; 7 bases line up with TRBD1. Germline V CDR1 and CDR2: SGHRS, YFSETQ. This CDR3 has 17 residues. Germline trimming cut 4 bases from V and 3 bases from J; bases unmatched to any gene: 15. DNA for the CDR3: TGCGCCAGCAGCACCGGGACAGTCCCCGGGATGGACACTGAAGCTTTCTTT. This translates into CASSTGTVPGMDTEAFF.

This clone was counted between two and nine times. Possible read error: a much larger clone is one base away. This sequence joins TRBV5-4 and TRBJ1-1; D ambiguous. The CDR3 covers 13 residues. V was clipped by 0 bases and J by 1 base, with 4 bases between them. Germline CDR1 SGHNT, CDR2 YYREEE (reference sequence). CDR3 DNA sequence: TGTGCCAGCAGCTTGGTAGCGAACACTGAAGCTTTCTTT. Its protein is CASSLVANTEAFF. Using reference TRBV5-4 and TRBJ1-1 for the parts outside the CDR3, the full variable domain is ETGVTQSPTHLIKTRGQQVTLRCSSQSGHNTVSWYQQALGQGPQFIFQYYREEENGRGNFPPRFSGLQFPNYSSELNVNALELDDSALYLCASSLVANTEAFFGQGTRLTVV.

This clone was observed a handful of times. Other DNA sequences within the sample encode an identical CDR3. The CDR3 spells CASSLTSGGAETQYF. The CDR3 coding sequence is TGCGCCAGCAGCCTGACTAGCGGGGGGGCGGAGACCCAGTACTTC. J is TRBJ2-5 and V is TRBV5-1; TRBD2 agrees at 14 bases. CDR1 is SGHRS and CDR2 is YFSETQ in the germline V gene. The CDR3 has 15 residues. Trimming cost V 4 bases and J 5 bases; bases outside gene matches: 4.

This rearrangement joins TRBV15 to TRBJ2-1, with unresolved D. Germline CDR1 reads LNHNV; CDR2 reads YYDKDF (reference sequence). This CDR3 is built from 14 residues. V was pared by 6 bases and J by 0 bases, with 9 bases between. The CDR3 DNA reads TGTGCCACCAGTCGGAGTTCCTCCTACAATGAGCAGTTCTTC. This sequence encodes CATSRSSSYNEQFF.

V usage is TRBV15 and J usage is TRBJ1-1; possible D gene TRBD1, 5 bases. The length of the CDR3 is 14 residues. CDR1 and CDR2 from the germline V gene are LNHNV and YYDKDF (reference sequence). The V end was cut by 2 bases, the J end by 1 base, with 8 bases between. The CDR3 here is CATSRIQGNTEAFF. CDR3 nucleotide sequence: TGTGCCACCAGCAGAATTCAGGGGAACACTGAAGCTTTCTTT.

CDR3 DNA: TGTGCCTGGAGCCCGAACTCTGGAAACACCATATATTTT. It codes for CAWSPNSGNTIYF. J is TRBJ1-3 and V is TRBV30; no clear D gene. V gave up 3 bases and J gave up 0 bases, with 6 bases separating them. The CDR3 length is 13 residues. Germline CDR1 is GTSNPN and CDR2 is SVGIG (reference sequence).

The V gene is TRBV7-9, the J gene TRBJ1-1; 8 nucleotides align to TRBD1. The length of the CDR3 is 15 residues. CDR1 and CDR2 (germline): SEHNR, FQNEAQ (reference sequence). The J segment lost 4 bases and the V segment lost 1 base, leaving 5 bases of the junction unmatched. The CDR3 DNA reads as TGTGCCAGCAGCTTAGACGGACAGGGTTCCACTGAAGCTTTCTTT. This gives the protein CASSLDGQGSTEAFF.

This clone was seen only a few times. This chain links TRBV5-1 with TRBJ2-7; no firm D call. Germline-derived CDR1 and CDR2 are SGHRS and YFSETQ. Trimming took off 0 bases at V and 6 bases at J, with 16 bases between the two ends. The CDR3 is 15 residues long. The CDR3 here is CASSLGLLTAREQYF. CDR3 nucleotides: TGCGCCAGCAGCTTGGGACTTCTAACCGCGCGCGAGCAGTACTTC. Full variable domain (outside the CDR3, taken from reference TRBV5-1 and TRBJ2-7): KAGVTQTPRYLIKTRGQQVTLSCSPISGHRSVSWYQQTPGQGLQFLFEYFSETQRNKGNFPGRFSGRQFSNSRSEMNVSTLELGDSALYLCASSLGLLTAREQYFGPGTRLTVT.

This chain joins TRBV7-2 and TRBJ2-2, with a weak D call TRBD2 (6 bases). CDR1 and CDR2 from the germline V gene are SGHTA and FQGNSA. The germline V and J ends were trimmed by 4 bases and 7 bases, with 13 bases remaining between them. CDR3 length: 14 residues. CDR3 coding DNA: TGTGCCAGCAGCTCCAGACTAGACGGCGGGGAGCTGTTTTTT. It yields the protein CASSSRLDGGELFF. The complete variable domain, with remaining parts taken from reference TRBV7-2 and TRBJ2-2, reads GAGVSQSPSNKVTEKGKDVELRCDPISGHTALYWYRQSLGQGLEFLIYFQGNSAPDKSGLPSDRFSAERTGGSVSTLTIQRTQQEDSAVYLCASSSRLDGGELFFGEGSRLTVL.